Shown below are 16 T cell receptor beta chains from a single sample sequenced in a study of cytomegalovirus exposure and HLA in healthy donors. 60 Vbeta and 13 Jbeta primers were used in PCR. This table comes from immunoSEQ multiplex PCR, and its TCRdb copy is limited to in-frame clones, with some not included. The repertoire holds 150,000 or so clones, with about 79% as singletons. The sample was PBMCs. The receptors here all came from a man between 35 and 55 years old in good health and CMV-seropositive.

The chain couples TRBV28 to TRBJ2-7, with TRBD2 matching 12 bases. Germline V gene sequence: CDR1 MDHEN, CDR2 SYDVKM. The junction had 5 bases not matched to a gene; V was cut back by 8 bases and J by 3 bases. CDR3 length equals 14 residues. CDR3 in amino acids: CASQTSGSGYEQYF. CDR3 bases: TGTGCCAGCCAGACTAGCGGGAGCGGCTACGAGCAGTACTTC. Complete variable domain (other parts from reference TRBV28 and TRBJ2-7): DVKVTQSSRYLVKRTGEKVFLECVQDMDHENMFWYRQDPGLGLRLIYFSYDVKMKEKGDIPEGYSVSREKKERFSLILESASTNQTSMYLCASQTSGSGYEQYFGPGTRLTVT.

This sequence joins TRBV18 and TRBJ2-1; D call uncertain. The CDR3 extends over 14 amino acids. The V gene's germline CDR1 is KGHSH and CDR2 LQKENI. V was cut by 0 bases and J by 10 bases, with 13 bases left in between. CDR3 region: CASSPPSSFGEQFF. CDR3 coding DNA: TGTGCCAGCTCACCACCGAGTAGCTTCGGGGAGCAGTTCTTC.

The V call is TRBV6-1, the J call TRBJ2-6; D may be TRBD2 (5 bases). Between the trimmed V and J ends, which lost 1 base and 0 bases, there was a span of 10 bases. Germline-derived CDR1 and CDR2 are MNHNS and SASEGT. The CDR3 totals 17 residues. CDR3 in amino acids: CASSEGGLLSGANVLTF. In DNA, the CDR3 is TGTGCCAGCAGTGAAGGTGGACTGCTCTCTGGGGCCAACGTCCTGACTTTC.

V is TRBV12-2 and J is TRBJ2-5; the table assigns TRBD1, which was not confirmed against the DNA. TRBV12-2 is flagged as a pseudogene. The CDR3 contains 16 residues. CDR3 DNA: TGTGCAAGTCGCTTAGCGCTCCAGGCCTTCCAAGAGACCCAGTACTTC. Translated, it gives CASRLALQAFQETQYF.

The chain links TRBV7-8 to TRBJ1-6; 9 bases align to TRBD1. The germline V gene encodes CDR1 SGHVS and CDR2 FQNEAQ. V was clipped by 5 bases and J by 7 bases; unmatched bases: 3. The CDR3 has 14 amino acids. The chain's CDR3 is CASSQDRGNSPLHF. In DNA, the CDR3 is TGTGCCAGCAGCCAGGACAGGGGAAATTCACCCCTCCACTTT.

This chain uses TRBV2 with TRBJ2-5, with D tentatively TRBD2 (7 bases). V was clipped by 8 bases and J by 4 bases, with 20 bases between them. Germline CDR1 and CDR2: SNHLY and FYNNEI. This CDR3 has 15 amino acids. CDR3 DNA sequence: TGTGCCAGCGCGGGGGCTAGCGTCTCGCTAGAGACCCAGTACTTC. As protein: CASAGASVSLETQYF.

In this sample, this clone turned up a few times. The CDR3 region has the DNA TGTGCTAGTGGTTTGTGGGACAGTGACAATGAGCAGTTCTTC. It codes for CASGLWDSDNEQFF. The rearrangement joins TRBV12-5 to TRBJ2-1; 7 bases fit TRBD1. The ends lost 2 bases at V and 5 bases at J; junction bases unmatched: 3. CDR3 length: 14 amino acids. CDR1 is LGHNT and CDR2 is FRNRAP in the germline V gene.

The rearrangement joins TRBV2 to TRBJ2-3; weak D call: TRBD2 (6 bases). Germline V CDR1 and CDR2: SNHLY, FYNNEI. The CDR3 covers 14 residues. The V end was cut by 6 bases, the J end by 5 bases, with 15 bases between. The CDR3: CASRLAEHQDTQYF. The DNA of the CDR3 is TGTGCCAGCAGGTTAGCGGAACATCAAGATACGCAGTATTTT.

CDR3 protein: CASSQDHRYNEQFF. For the CDR3, the DNA is TGCGCCAGCAGCCAAGATCACAGGTACAATGAGCAGTTCTTC. The rearrangement links TRBV4-1 to TRBJ2-1, with D maybe TRBD1 (5 bases). V lost 0 bases and J lost 4, with 7 bases in between. CDR3 length equals 14 residues. Germline CDR1 reads MGHRA; CDR2 reads YSYEKL.

The V and J genes are TRBV6-1 and TRBJ2-7; unclear D gene. The CDR3 loop spans 12 amino acids. The germline CDR1 and CDR2 sequences are MNHNS and SASEGT. The V and J ends lost 3 bases and 3 bases respectively, with 6 bases between them. CDR3 loop: CASSEGYYEQYF. Here the CDR3 DNA reads TGTGCCAGCAGTGAGGGCTACTACGAGCAGTACTTC.

This clone was seen a handful of times. The junction differs from germline at one of its ends, possibly a read error. The gene calls are TRBV4-1 and TRBJ1-5, with 8 bases matching TRBD1. The CDR3 sequence is 15 residues long. Germline V gives CDR1 MGHRA, CDR2 YSYEKL. CDR3 sequence reads: CASSPNGQGKQPQHF. CDR3 in DNA: TGCGCCAGCAGCCCTAACGGACAGGGCAAGCAGCCCCAGCATTTT.

The chain joins TRBV6-5 to TRBJ2-7; D possibly corresponds to TRBD2 (6 bases). This CDR3 is 15 amino acids long. V was shortened by 6 bases and J by 2 bases, with 17 bases between the two germline ends. CDR1 MNHEY and CDR2 SVGAGI come from the germline V gene. The CDR3 bases are TGTGCCAGCAGGCGCACCGGGAGAGAGGCCTACGAGCAGTACTTC. This encodes CASRRTGREAYEQYF.

With regard to this clone: Compared with germline, one end of the junction differs, possibly owing to a read error. The V gene is TRBV27, the J gene TRBJ2-6; D possibly corresponds to TRBD1 (5 bases). CDR1 and CDR2 (germline): MNHEY, SMNVEV (reference sequence). This CDR3 has 17 residues. CDR3 amino acids: CASSPLHRRSGANGLTF. In nucleotides, the CDR3 is TGTGCCAGCAGTCCCCTGCACCGCCGATCTGGGGCCAACGGCCTGACTTTC.

The sample holds one count of this clone. The V gene is TRBV28, the J gene TRBJ1-3, with D tentatively TRBD1 (5 bases). This CDR3 has 16 amino acids. From germline, CDR1 is MDHEN and CDR2 SYDVKM. The germline V and J ends were trimmed by 5 bases and 0 bases, with 14 bases remaining between them. The DNA for the CDR3 is TGTGCCAGCAGTACCCCAGGGCCCGACTCTGGAAACACCATATATTTT. Its translation is CASSTPGPDSGNTIYF.

V and J are TRBV11-3 and TRBJ2-7, with TRBD1 matching over 8 bases. The CDR3 covers 14 residues. V was pared by 1 base and J by 9 bases, with 8 bases of the junction left unmatched. Germline V gene sequence: CDR1 SGHNT, CDR2 YENEEA. The CDR3 DNA reads TGTGCCAGCAGCTTAGTAGCAGGGGGCTATTTGCAGTACTTC. It is translated as CASSLVAGGYLQYF.

Here the CDR3 reads CAWSVPVTHPSTDTQYF. The CDR3, as DNA: TGTGCCTGGAGTGTACCGGTAACTCACCCGAGTACAGATACGCAGTATTTT. The chain links TRBV30 to TRBJ2-3; D gene uncertain. The length of the CDR3 is 17 residues. Germline V gene sequence: CDR1 GTSNPN, CDR2 SVGIG (reference sequence). V lost 0 bases and J lost 3, with 19 bases in between.